This TCR beta chain comes out of a study of metastatic and nonmetastatic thyroid tumors. As for the study in general: Repertoire data that came from the blood and tumor or nodule tissue of malignant and benign thyroid patients were compared.

This clone was detected many times. Antigen: not known. Findings of the study overall: Benign nodules were reported to have significantly lower TCR beta diversity than malignant thyroid tumors, in blood and tumor.

TCRdb re-called the PCR reads with MiXCR. Here the sample spans approximately 35,000 clones, about 15% being singletons. Patients underwent thyroid surgery, and none had received any treatment before it. Trimming left V 0 bases short and J 2 bases short, with 7 bases between. Germline CDR1 SGDLS, CDR2 YYNGEE. This CDR3 has 14 residues. The sample taken for sequencing was blood. The chain joins TRBV9 to TRBJ2-3; no clear D. This sequence was found in a male donor with papillary thyroid cancer or a benign thyroid nodule (not recorded which). Some clones in this sample may be carry-over from other donors' samples. The DNA of the CDR3 is TGTGCCAGCAGCGTAGTCTCTGTCACAGATACGCAGTATTTT. It specifies CASSVVSVTDTQYF.